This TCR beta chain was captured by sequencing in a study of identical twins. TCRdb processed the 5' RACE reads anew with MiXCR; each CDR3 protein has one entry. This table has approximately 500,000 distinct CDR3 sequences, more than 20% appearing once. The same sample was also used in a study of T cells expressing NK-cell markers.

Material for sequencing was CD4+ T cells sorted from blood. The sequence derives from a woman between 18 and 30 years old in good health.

CDR3: CASSLTGGKSYEQYF. The CDR3 nucleotides are TGTGCCAGCAGCTTGACAGGGGGGAAGTCCTACGAGCAGTACTTC. This chain connects TRBV7-2 to TRBJ2-7; TRBD1 matches 9 bases. The CDR3 sequence is 15 residues long. Germline CDR1 SGHTA, CDR2 FQGNSA. V trimming: 3 bases; J trimming: 1 base; junction bases outside the gene matches: 4. Full variable domain (remainder filled in from reference TRBV7-2 and TRBJ2-7): GAGVSQSPSNKVTEKGKDVELRCDPISGHTALYWYRQSLGQGLEFLIYFQGNSAPDKSGLPSDRFSAERTGGSVSTLTIQRTQQEDSAVYLCASSLTGGKSYEQYFGPGTRLTVT.